This T cell receptor (beta chain) was observed in a study of cytotoxic CD8 clonotypes in ibrutinib-treated CLL. Overall study context: Response samples were obtained once patients had received a median 12 months of treatment, range 6 to 36.

Produced via immunoSEQ multiplex PCR; TCRdb's table is partial and in-frame only. Among some 10,000 clones listed, approximately 81% were seen once. Of note for this clone: What it recognizes is unknown.

Findings and caveats of the study: A rise in clonality was seen at ibrutinib response, and a fall back toward baseline was seen at progression.

PBMCs that had been cryopreserved were the source of 1.5 to 2.5 micrograms of genomic DNA for TCR beta libraries. The CDR3 is 14 amino acids. The ends were cut back, 0 bases at V and 6 bases at J, with 12 bases in the middle. The germline V gene encodes CDR1 SGHTA and CDR2 FQGTGA. The sample consisted of PBMCs, taken at disease progression, from a patient treated with ibrutinib. The chain recombines TRBV7-3 with TRBJ2-7; D possibly corresponds to TRBD2 (6 bases). The clonotype was recovered from a human donor with chronic lymphocytic leukemia. This CDR3 reads CASSLTAEGTEQYF. The DNA of the CDR3 is TGTGCCAGCAGCTTAACGGCGGAGGGGACCGAGCAGTACTTC.